Listed here is a single TCR beta chain. These data belong to a study of blood T cell repertoires in COVID-19. Across the whole study: There were acute and convalescent COVID-19 samples, and they came from the United States, Italy and Spain. Sample material is recorded as cDNA or gDNA derived from T cells, B-cell-depleted T cells, or PBMCs.

Per the original data handling: Amplification from reference gene primers served as the basis for estimated nucleated cell counts. Assay used: immunoSEQ multiplex PCR; TCRdb lists only in-frame clones, some missing. D and trimming were read from the DNA, whereas the V and J calls and clone size are those reported in that table. Of around 100,000 clones listed, roughly 90% were seen once; the top ten hold 2.1%. V shed 0 bases, J shed 4 bases, and the junction held 1 base outside the gene matches. CDR1 and CDR2 from the germline V gene are SGHRS and YFSETQ. The CDR3 has 15 residues. The sequenced material came from peripheral blood. The gene calls are TRBV5-1 and TRBJ2-3, with 11 bases identical to TRBD2. The TCR sequence derives from a man aged 45 to 65 with active COVID-19. CDR3 coding DNA: TGCGCCAGCAGCTTGGTAGCGGGGGGGCCAGATACGCAGTATTTT. It codes for CASSLVAGGPDTQYF.